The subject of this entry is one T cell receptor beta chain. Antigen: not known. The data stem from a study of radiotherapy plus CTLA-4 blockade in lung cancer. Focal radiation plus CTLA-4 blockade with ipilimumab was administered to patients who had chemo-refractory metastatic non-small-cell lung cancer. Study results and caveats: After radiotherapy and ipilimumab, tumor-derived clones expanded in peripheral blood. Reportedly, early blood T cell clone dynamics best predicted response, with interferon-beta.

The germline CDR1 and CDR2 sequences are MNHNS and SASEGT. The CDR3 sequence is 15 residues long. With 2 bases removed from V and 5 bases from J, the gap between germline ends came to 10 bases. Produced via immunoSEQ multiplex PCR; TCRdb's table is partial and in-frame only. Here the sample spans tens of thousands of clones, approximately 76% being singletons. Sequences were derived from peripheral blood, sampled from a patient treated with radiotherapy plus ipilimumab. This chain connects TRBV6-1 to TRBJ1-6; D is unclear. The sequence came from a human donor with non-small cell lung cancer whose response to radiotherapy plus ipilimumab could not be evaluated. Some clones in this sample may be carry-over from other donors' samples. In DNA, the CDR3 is TGTGCCAGCAGTGAATTGCGGCAGAATAATTCACCCCTCCACTTT. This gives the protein CASSELRQNNSPLHF.